The clone carrying this T cell receptor (beta chain) appeared a few times. Its antigen is unidentified. CDR1 and CDR2 (germline): DFQATT, SNEGSKA (reference sequence). This CDR3 is built from 12 residues. V trimming: 4 bases; J trimming: 4 bases; junction bases outside the gene matches: 3. TCRdb analysed the 5' RACE reads with MiXCR anew, one entry per CDR3 protein. The top ten hold around 0.51% of the sample, which has around 770,000 distinct CDR3 sequences, approximately 12% seen once. The data originate from a study of CD8 T cells in ankylosing spondylitis. Study results and limitations: For ankylosing spondylitis blood, a TCR beta motif of eight or nine highly homologous variants appeared characteristic.

V gene TRBV20-1 combines with J gene TRBJ2-7; 8 bases are shared with TRBD1. The sample was blood, either unsorted or a sorted T cell fraction (not recorded which). This clonotype was obtained from a male donor with ankylosing spondylitis. The CDR3 spells CSANDRGYEQYF. DNA of the CDR3: TGCAGTGCTAACGACAGGGGTTACGAGCAGTACTTC.